The rows below give T cell receptor beta chains drawn from one sample of a study of blood T cells in healthy people across ages. Via MiXCR, TCRdb re-called the 5' RACE reads, giving one row per CDR3 protein. The data hold around 2 million distinct CDR3 sequences, with 30% to 40% observed a single time. The specimen sequenced was blood. The source is a human donor in good health. The CDR3 runs from the conserved cysteine through the conserved F or W. The D gene is left open where the match is weak. The size entry is marked missing in some rows and otherwise reads once, few, many or a size class.

TRBV7-8	13	NA	NA	TRBJ1-1	CASSITRTVEAFF	TGTGCCAGCAGCATAACGAGGACAGTTGAAGCTTTCTTT
TRBV10-3	15	NA	NA	TRBJ2-1	CAIRDSLPPYNEQFF	TGTGCCATCCGGGACTCCCTCCCCCCTTACAATGAGCAGTTCTTC
TRBV28	15	NA	NA	TRBJ2-7	CASSFETEPTYEQYF	TGTGCCAGCAGTTTTGAGACAGAACCCACCTACGAGCAGTACTTC
TRBV20-1	16	NA	TRBD1	TRBJ1-5	CSARLTGGRGSQPQHF	TGCAGTGCTAGACTAACAGGGGGACGGGGTAGTCAGCCCCAGCATTTT
TRBV9	14	NA	NA	TRBJ2-6	CASSVEGVANVLTF	TGTGCCAGCAGCGTAGAGGGCGTAGCCAACGTCCTGACTTTC
TRBV7-9	15	NA	NA	TRBJ2-3	CASSQGRDMTDTQYF	TGTGCCAGCAGTCAGGGGAGGGATATGACAGATACGCAGTATTTT
TRBV20-1	16	once	TRBD2	TRBJ2-1	CSARGLGLAGGSEQFF	TGCAGTGCTAGAGGTTTAGGACTAGCGGGGGGAAGTGAGCAGTTCTTC
TRBV12-3/TRBV12-4	17	few	NA	TRBJ2-2	CASSSKRDTRNTGELFF	TGTGCCAGCAGTTCGAAGCGGGACACAAGGAACACCGGGGAGCTGTTTTTT
TRBV28	12	NA	TRBD2	TRBJ2-7	CTSSSGGYEQYF	TGTACCAGCAGTTCGGGAGGCTACGAGCAGTACTTC
TRBV5-6	14	few	TRBD2	TRBJ2-5	CASSRGGAEETQYF	TGTGCCAGCAGTCGCGGGGGGGCGGAGGAGACCCAGTACTTC
TRBV5-1	12	NA	NA	TRBJ2-1	CASSLIGAQGFF	TGCGCCAGCAGCTTGATTGGGGCCCAGGGGTTCTTC
TRBV29-1	13	NA	NA	TRBJ2-5	CSVEISREETQYF	TGCAGCGTTGAAATAAGCAGAGAAGAGACCCAGTACTTC
TRBV5-1	15	NA	TRBD2	TRBJ2-7	CASGSERGVSYEQYF	TGCGCCAGCGGCTCCGAGCGGGGGGTCTCCTACGAGCAGTACTTC
TRBV9	14	few	NA	TRBJ1-4	CASSRGGVDEKLFF	TGTGCCAGCAGCCGGGGGGGGGTTGATGAAAAACTGTTTTTT
TRBV9	14	NA	NA	TRBJ2-5	CASSVGTTQETQYF	TGTGCCAGCAGCGTCGGGACAACCCAAGAGACCCAGTACTTC
TRBV29-1	14	NA	TRBD2	TRBJ2-1	CSVDVAGGHNEQFF	TGCAGCGTTGATGTAGCGGGGGGTCACAATGAGCAGTTCTTC
TRBV20-1	16	NA	TRBD2	TRBJ2-7	CSATSNSGGGLREQYF	TGCAGTGCTACCAGTAATAGCGGGGGGGGACTACGGGAGCAGTACTTC
TRBV28	14	NA	NA	TRBJ2-2	CASTRWGWGGELFF	TGTGCCAGCACCCGATGGGGGTGGGGCGGGGAGCTGTTTTTT
TRBV4-3	13	once	NA	TRBJ2-4	CASSALMDSIQYF	TGCGCCAGTAGCGCTCTAATGGATAGCATTCAGTACTTC
TRBV20-1	16	few	TRBD1	TRBJ1-4	CSATGTGAGHNEKLFF	TGCAGTGCTACCGGGACAGGGGCAGGTCACAATGAAAAACTGTTTTTT
TRBV13	14	NA	NA	TRBJ1-1	CASSPQPGNTEAFF	TGTGCCAGCAGCCCCCAACCAGGGAACACTGAAGCTTTCTTT
TRBV4-1	15	few	TRBD1	TRBJ1-4	CASSETGGSNEKLFF	TGCGCCAGCAGCGAAACAGGGGGATCTAATGAAAAACTGTTTTTT
TRBV7-3	14	few	NA	TRBJ2-1	CTSSFRADDNEQFF	TGTACCAGCAGCTTTCGGGCAGACGACAATGAGCAGTTCTTC
TRBV29-1	12	NA	NA	TRBJ1-5	CSGQEGNQPQHF	TGCAGCGGGCAGGAGGGAAATCAGCCCCAGCATTTT
TRBV10-3	13	NA	NA	TRBJ1-5	CAIRVSRGEPQHF	TGTGCCATCAGGGTATCCAGGGGAGAGCCCCAGCATTTT
TRBV29-1	13	few	NA	TRBJ1-5	CSVEAGSNQPQHF	TGCAGCGTTGAAGCAGGTAGCAATCAGCCCCAGCATTTT
TRBV29-1	17	NA	TRBD2	TRBJ2-2	CSVVLAGGPSNTGELFF	TGCAGCGTTGTATTAGCGGGGGGGCCTTCTAACACCGGGGAGCTGTTTTTT
TRBV28	12	NA	TRBD2	TRBJ2-7	CASEGVGGEQYF	TGTGCCAGCGAAGGGGTCGGGGGGGAGCAGTACTTC
TRBV5-5	15	few	NA	TRBJ2-7	CASSGGDGQPYEQYF	TGTGCCAGCAGCGGGGGGGATGGACAGCCCTACGAGCAGTACTTC
TRBV4-1	14	NA	NA	TRBJ1-6	CASSAQTGSSPLHF	TGCGCCAGCAGCGCACAGACAGGTAGTTCACCCCTCCACTTT
TRBV28	16	few	TRBD2	TRBJ2-4	CASRGTSGGDYNIQYF	TGTGCCAGCAGAGGGACTAGCGGGGGAGACTATAACATTCAGTACTTC
TRBV28	17	few	TRBD1	TRBJ2-7	CASSPAPGRGKLYEQYF	TGTGCCAGCAGCCCTGCACCTGGCAGGGGGAAACTATACGAGCAGTACTTC
TRBV9	17	NA	NA	TRBJ2-1	CASSVGIAWGANNEQFF	TGTGCCAGCAGCGTAGGTATAGCTTGGGGGGCCAACAATGAGCAGTTCTTC
TRBV29-1	14	NA	TRBD1	TRBJ2-1	CSVLGQGASYEQFF	TGCAGCGTTCTGGGACAGGGGGCCTCCTACGAGCAGTTCTTC
TRBV10-3	14	NA	TRBD2	TRBJ2-1	CAIDSGGREDEQFF	TGTGCCATCGATAGCGGGGGTAGAGAGGATGAGCAGTTCTTC
TRBV7-9	14	NA	TRBD1	TRBJ2-4	CASSLPGQENIQYF	TGTGCCAGCAGCCTTCCGGGACAGGAAAACATTCAGTACTTC
TRBV29-1	12	once	NA	TRBJ2-1	CSVSVQGSEQFF	TGCAGCGTATCGGTTCAGGGGAGCGAGCAGTTCTTC
TRBV20-1	14	NA	NA	TRBJ2-3	CSAREGGNTDTQYF	TGCAGTGCTAGAGAGGGCGGGAACACAGATACGCAGTATTTT
TRBV7-8	16	few	TRBD1	TRBJ1-6	CASSLAGTGRHSPLHF	TGTGCCAGCAGCTTAGCGGGGACAGGACGTCATTCACCCCTCCACTTT
TRBV11-1	13	NA	NA	TRBJ2-5	CASTPGTQETQYF	TGTGCCAGCACCCCGGGGACCCAAGAGACCCAGTACTTC
TRBV20-1	14	NA	NA	TRBJ2-2	CSASQGGSTGELFF	TGCAGTGCTAGCCAGGGGGGTAGCACCGGGGAGCTGTTTTTT
TRBV24-1	13	few	NA	TRBJ2-1	CATQAVGHQAQFF	TGTGCCACCCAGGCGGTGGGACACCAAGCGCAGTTCTTC
TRBV6-5	12	few	NA	TRBJ1-5	CASRDGNQPQHF	TGTGCCAGCAGGGACGGAAATCAGCCCCAGCATTTT
TRBV12-3/TRBV12-4	13	few	NA	TRBJ1-1	CASMGRENTEAFF	TGTGCCAGCATGGGGCGGGAGAACACTGAAGCTTTCTTT
TRBV5-5	15	NA	NA	TRBJ1-1	CASSLAWETETEAFF	TGTGCCAGCAGCTTGGCCTGGGAGACGGAGACTGAAGCTTTCTTT
TRBV20-1	14	NA	TRBD1	TRBJ2-3	CSGDRGSSTDTQYF	TGCAGTGGGGACAGGGGCTCCAGCACAGATACGCAGTATTTT
TRBV7-9	17	NA	NA	TRBJ2-6	CASSPTGGSSGANVLTF	TGTGCCAGCAGCCCGACTGGGGGATCCTCTGGGGCCAACGTCCTGACTTTC
TRBV27	14	NA	TRBD1	TRBJ2-7	CASSSTGGSNEQYF	TGTGCCAGCAGTTCGACAGGGGGCAGCAACGAGCAGTACTTC
TRBV12-3/TRBV12-4	11	once	NA	TRBJ2-5	CASSFAETRYF	TGTGCCAGCAGTTTTGCCGAGACCCGGTACTTC
TRBV29-1	12	NA	NA	TRBJ2-7	CSVGFSTYEQYF	TGCAGCGTTGGTTTCAGTACCTACGAGCAGTACTTC
TRBV6-2/TRBV6-3	14	NA	NA	TRBJ1-1	CASSYVGTNTEAFF	TGTGCCAGCAGTTACGTGGGGACTAACACTGAAGCTTTCTTT
TRBV29-1	13	NA	NA	TRBJ1-1	CSVAKTRDTEAFF	TGCAGCGTTGCTAAGACCCGGGACACTGAAGCTTTCTTT
TRBV28	15	NA	TRBD1	TRBJ2-5	CAGSSGDRVAETQYF	TGTGCCGGCAGTTCCGGGGACAGGGTAGCAGAGACCCAGTACTTC
TRBV7-2	17	NA	TRBD1	TRBJ1-6	CASSPRGTGGPNSPLHF	TGTGCCAGCAGCCCCCGCGGGACAGGGGGCCCCAATTCACCCCTCCACTTT
TRBV7-6	14	NA	TRBD2	TRBJ2-5	CASSSTPLAGLQYF	TGTGCCAGCAGCTCCACCCCCCTAGCGGGGTTGCAGTACTTC
TRBV29-1	11	NA	NA	TRBJ1-1	CSVVWGIEAFF	TGCAGCGTTGTGTGGGGAATCGAAGCTTTCTTT
TRBV7-9	16	NA	TRBD1	TRBJ2-1	CASSRYGQVGYNEQFF	TGTGCCAGCAGCCGATATGGACAGGTGGGATACAATGAGCAGTTCTTC
TRBV5-1	13	few	TRBD1	TRBJ2-7	CASTGQGIDEQYF	TGCGCCAGCACGGGACAGGGGATTGACGAGCAGTACTTC
TRBV6-2/TRBV6-3	17	few	NA	TRBJ2-1	CASRRPGRSSPYNEQFF	TGTGCCAGCAGACGTCCGGGGCGTTCGAGCCCCTACAATGAGCAGTTCTTC